The subject of this entry is one T cell receptor beta chain. The V and J ends lost 1 base and 0 bases respectively, with 7 bases between them. The CDR3 is 15 amino acids. Germline assignment: CDR1 ENHRY and CDR2 SYGVKD. These data originate in a study of blood T cell repertoires in COVID-19. Study summary: Sample material is recorded as cDNA or gDNA derived from T cells, B-cell-depleted T cells, or PBMCs.

Seattle cases were enrolled at active infection and followed longitudinally. Authors' processing steps: How many nucleated cells were present was estimated from reference gene primer amplification. The protocol was immunoSEQ multiplex PCR, while the TCRdb copy is restricted to in-frame clones and leaves out a portion. The DNA gave D and trimming, while V, J and clone size come from that table. The sample consists of nearly 350,000 clones, about nine tenths of them appearing once. The clonotype was recovered from a woman aged 50 to 60 with COVID-19, enrolled during active disease. The rearrangement uses TRBV10-3 and TRBJ1-5; tentatively, D is TRBD1 (5 bases). Sequenced input: peripheral blood. The CDR3 protein is CAISEWGDSNQPQHF. Here the CDR3 DNA reads TGTGCCATCAGTGAGTGGGGGGATAGCAATCAGCCCCAGCATTTT.